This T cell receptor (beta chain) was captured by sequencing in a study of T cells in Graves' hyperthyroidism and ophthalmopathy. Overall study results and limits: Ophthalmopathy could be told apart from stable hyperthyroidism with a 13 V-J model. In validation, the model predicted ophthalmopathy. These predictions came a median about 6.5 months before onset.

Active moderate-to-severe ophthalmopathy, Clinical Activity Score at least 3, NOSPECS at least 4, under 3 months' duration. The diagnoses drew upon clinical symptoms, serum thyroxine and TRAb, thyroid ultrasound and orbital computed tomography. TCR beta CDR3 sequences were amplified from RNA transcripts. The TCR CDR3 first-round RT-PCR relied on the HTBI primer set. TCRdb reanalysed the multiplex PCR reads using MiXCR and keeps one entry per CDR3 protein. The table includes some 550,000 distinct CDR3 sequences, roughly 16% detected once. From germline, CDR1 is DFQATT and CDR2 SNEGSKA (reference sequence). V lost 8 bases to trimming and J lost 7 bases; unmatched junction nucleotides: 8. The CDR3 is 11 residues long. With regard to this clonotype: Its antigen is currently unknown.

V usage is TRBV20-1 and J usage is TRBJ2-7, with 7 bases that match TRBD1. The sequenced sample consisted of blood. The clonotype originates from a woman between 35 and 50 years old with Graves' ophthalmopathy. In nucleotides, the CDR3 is TGCAGTCTCACTACAGGGGCGGAGCAGTACTTC. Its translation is CSLTTGAEQYF.